This T cell receptor (beta chain) is drawn from a study of prognosis after radiotherapy for stage I lung cancer. Study as a whole: Radiotherapy: SBRT, 3 to 5 fractions, biologically effective dose at least 100 Gy.

By sample share, this clonotype is medium-sized. Its antigen is unknown. The germline gives CDR1 MNHNS, CDR2 SASEGT. This CDR3 contains 15 residues. V lost 3 bases to trimming and J lost 8 bases; unmatched junction nucleotides: 5. Collection of peripheral blood, in a volume of around 6.1 milliliters, was performed at each of two time points. Two rounds of multiplex PCR amplified TCR beta CDR3 from genomic DNA. Amplification during the initial PCR round employed primers specific to each TRBV and TRBJ gene. Each CDR3 protein is one row after TCRdb ran MiXCR on the multiplex PCR reads. Here the sample spans 30,000 or so distinct CDR3 sequences, 42% being singletons. Whole-study results and caveats: Lower values of Shannon entropy after stereotactic body radiation therapy were seen in patients who developed distant metastases.

Sequences were derived from PBMCs, sampled before or after stereotactic body radiation therapy (not recorded which). This TCR was recovered from a donor older than 45 with non-small cell lung cancer. This chain joins TRBV6-1 and TRBJ1-6; TRBD1 matches at 9 bases. The CDR3 sequence: CASSETWTGDSPLHF. The DNA for the CDR3 is TGTGCCAGCAGTGAGACCTGGACAGGGGATTCACCCCTCCACTTT.